What follows are 26 T cell receptor beta chains derived from one specimen sequenced in a study of technical replicates of blood from several donors. The table came from immunoSEQ multiplex PCR; TCRdb's copy has only in-frame clones and leaves some out. Of about 72,000 clones in the sample, roughly 95% are singletons; the top ten hold 0.2% to 0.3%. The sequencing input was T cells isolated from PBMCs. The source is a human donor in good health.

This chain uses TRBV19 with TRBJ2-5, with D possibly being TRBD1 (5 bases). The CDR3 has 16 amino acids. Germline CDR1 is LNHDA and CDR2 is SQIVND (reference sequence). Trimming removed 5 bases at V and 0 bases at J, with 16 bases between. DNA of the CDR3: TGTGCCAGTAGTGGGGCGGACCTACCGTACCAAGAGACCCAGTACTTC. This encodes CASSGADLPYQETQYF.

This clone was seen just once. The chain carries TRBV7-3 and TRBJ1-5, with TRBD1 matching 7 bases. Unmatched junction bases numbered 9, after V lost 6 bases and J lost 4 bases. Germline-derived CDR1 and CDR2 are SGHTA and FQGTGA. The CDR3 has 15 residues. The CDR3 DNA sequence: TGTGCCAGCAGACCCGGACAGGTAGGGAATCAGCCCCAGCATTTT. Residues: CASRPGQVGNQPQHF.

This chain links TRBV5-5 with TRBJ1-1; D is ambiguous. The germline gives CDR1 SGHKS, CDR2 YYEKEE (reference sequence). V lost 3 bases and J 2 bases, leaving 26 bases between the germline ends. CDR3 length equals 19 residues. DNA of the CDR3: TGTGCCAGCAGCTCGAGGGTAGCTTGGTTTTTACAGACTAACACTGAAGCTTTCTTT. It specifies CASSSRVAWFLQTNTEAFF.

DNA of the CDR3: TGCGCCAGCAGACAAACAGGGAAAGAGACCCAGTACTTC. This gives the protein CASRQTGKETQYF. This chain links TRBV4-1 with TRBJ2-5; tentatively, D is TRBD1 (6 bases). The CDR3 sequence is 13 residues long. Deletions cut 6 bases from V and 3 bases from J, with 11 bases between. CDR1 and CDR2 from the germline V gene are MGHRA and YSYEKL.

The chain couples TRBV2 to TRBJ1-6; 9 bases match TRBD1. Germline lookup yields CDR1 SNHLY and CDR2 FYNNEI. Germline trimming cut 7 bases from V and 2 bases from J; bases unmatched to any gene: 9. This CDR3 is 17 amino acids long. The CDR3 DNA follows: TGTGCCAGCACCGGAGGACAGGGGAAAACCTATAATTCACCCCTCCACTTT. Its protein is CASTGGQGKTYNSPLHF.

V is TRBV28 and J is TRBJ1-2; D might be TRBD1 (5 bases). CDR1 and CDR2 (germline): MDHEN, SYDVKM. V was pared by 7 bases and J by 5 bases, with 20 bases between. CDR3 length equals 15 residues. The CDR3 is CASTNLDSLLYGYTF. CDR3 in DNA: TGTGCCAGCACCAATTTAGACAGTCTACTTTATGGCTACACCTTC.

This clone was detected only once. The chain uses TRBV6-1 and TRBJ1-6, with 10 nucleotides matching TRBD1. The CDR3 runs to 14 residues. CDR1 and CDR2 (germline): MNHNS, SASEGT. J gave up 7 bases and V 5 bases, and 2 bases lay outside the gene matches. The CDR3 loop reads CASSKGQGNSPLHF. CDR3 sequence (DNA): TGTGCCAGCAGTAAGGGACAGGGGAATTCACCCCTCCACTTT.

The J gene is TRBJ2-7, the V gene TRBV2; 8 bases are a match to TRBD1. The germline CDR1 and CDR2 sequences are SNHLY and FYNNEI. The CDR3 covers 15 residues. The V segment lost 2 bases and the J segment 2 bases; nucleotides outside the gene matches: 5. CDR3 sequence (DNA): TGTGCCAGCAGTGAACTTGGGACAGGAACCTACGAGCAGTACTTC. It is translated as CASSELGTGTYEQYF.

V usage is TRBV14 and J usage is TRBJ2-1; possible D gene TRBD2, 5 bases. This CDR3 is 15 amino acids long. The germline V and J ends were trimmed by 6 bases and 0 bases, with 12 bases remaining between them. Per the germline V gene, CDR1 is SGHDN and CDR2 is FVKESK. DNA of the CDR3: TGTGCCAGCAGGGCTAGCTCTAGCTCCTACAATGAGCAGTTCTTC. Translation gives CASRASSSSYNEQFF.

This clone has just one count. The CDR3 nucleotides are TGTGCCAGCAAGGGGGGGGTGGGTGGCTACACCTTC. It is translated as CASKGGVGGYTF. This chain joins TRBV6-1 and TRBJ1-2; possible D gene TRBD1, 6 bases. The V gene lost 7 bases and the J gene lost 7 bases, with 13 bases spanning the gap. The CDR3 is 12 residues long. Germline V gene sequence: CDR1 MNHNS, CDR2 SASEGT.

The genes are TRBV27 and TRBJ2-1; 9 positions agree with TRBD2. Germline values: CDR1 MNHEY, CDR2 SMNVEV (reference sequence). This CDR3 is built from 15 residues. Trimming took 6 bases from V and 5 from J; bases not matched to a gene: 8. CDR3 region: CASRALPSGDNEQFF. The DNA of the CDR3 is TGTGCCAGCAGAGCGCTTCCTAGCGGGGACAATGAGCAGTTCTTC.

The chain links TRBV7-9 to TRBJ2-7; 7 nucleotides match TRBD2. This CDR3 contains 13 residues. From germline, CDR1 is SEHNR and CDR2 FQNEAQ (reference sequence). The CDR3 here is CALRLAVGDEQYF. In DNA form, the CDR3 reads TGTGCGCTAAGGCTAGCGGTCGGGGACGAGCAGTACTTC.

V and J are TRBV29-1 and TRBJ2-1; no clear D. CDR1 and CDR2 (germline): SQVTM, ANQGSEA. The V gene lost 8 bases and the J gene lost 7 bases, with 3 bases spanning the gap. This CDR3 has 8 residues. CDR3 loop: CSQNEQFF. CDR3 DNA: TGCAGCCAAAATGAGCAGTTCTTC.

This chain joins TRBV30 and TRBJ2-3; TRBD2 might be the D (7 bases). V was clipped by 4 bases and J by 2 bases, with 19 bases between them. The germline V gene has CDR1 GTSNPN and CDR2 SVGIG (reference sequence). The CDR3 covers 16 residues. CDR3 nucleotides: TGTGCCTGGATGGGGATGGGGGGGGCACTCACAGATACGCAGTATTTT. Translating gives CAWMGMGGALTDTQYF.

The chain combines TRBV5-6 with TRBJ1-1; TRBD1 is a possible D gene (6 bases). This CDR3 comprises 18 residues. The V gene lost 1 base and the J gene lost 1 base, with 20 bases spanning the gap. Germline values: CDR1 SGHDT, CDR2 YYEEEE. CDR3 protein: CASSLSALRGGANTEAFF. The CDR3 nucleotides are TGTGCCAGCAGCTTGAGTGCCCTCCGGGGGGGCGCGAACACTGAAGCTTTCTTT. Full variable domain (outside the CDR3, taken from reference TRBV5-6 and TRBJ1-1): DAGVTQSPTHLIKTRGQQVTLRCSPKSGHDTVSWYQQALGQGPQFIFQYYEEEERQRGNFPDRFSGHQFPNYSSELNVNALLLGDSALYLCASSLSALRGGANTEAFFGQGTRLTVV.

The chain recombines TRBV28 with TRBJ2-5, with 10 bases lining up with TRBD2. The CDR3 is 15 amino acids. The germline gives CDR1 MDHEN, CDR2 SYDVKM. The J segment lost 7 bases and the V segment lost 6 bases, leaving 11 bases of the junction unmatched. As DNA, the CDR3 is TGTGCCAGCAGCATCGGGACTAGCGATGTTGGGACCCAGTACTTC. Its translation: CASSIGTSDVGTQYF.

This chain links TRBV5-5 with TRBJ1-2; a weak D match, TRBD1 (5 bases). This CDR3 is 14 amino acids long. Per the germline V gene, CDR1 is SGHKS and CDR2 is YYEKEE (reference sequence). Trimming stripped 4 bases from V and 3 bases from J, with 13 bases between. The CDR3 is CASSPARGHYGYTF. The CDR3 DNA sequence: TGTGCCAGCAGCCCCGCAAGGGGTCACTATGGCTACACCTTC.

This rearrangement joins TRBV6-1 to TRBJ1-1; D is perhaps TRBD1 (6 bases). Germline V gene sequence: CDR1 MNHNS, CDR2 SASEGT. The CDR3 is 13 amino acids. Trimming stripped 6 bases from V and 5 bases from J, with 13 bases between. CDR3: CASSLRGGTEAFF. CDR3 in DNA: TGTGCCAGCAGCCTAAGGGGGGGGACTGAAGCTTTCTTT.

The rearrangement joins TRBV29-1 to TRBJ1-1, with a possible D match to TRBD1 (6 bases). Germline V CDR1 and CDR2: SQVTM, ANQGSEA. The CDR3 length is 13 residues. Deletions cut 7 bases from V and 5 bases from J, with 17 bases between. CDR3 region: CSAHTGFGTEAFF. CDR3 nucleotide sequence: TGCAGCGCCCATACAGGGTTTGGAACTGAAGCTTTCTTT.

The chain is built from TRBV4-1 and TRBJ1-5; D not resolved. This CDR3 region has 16 residues. The V gene lost 2 bases and the J gene lost 0 bases, with 11 bases spanning the gap. The germline CDR1 and CDR2 sequences are MGHRA and YSYEKL. The CDR3: CASSQSGFNSNQPQHF. The CDR3 nucleotides are TGCGCCAGCAGCCAATCAGGATTCAATAGCAATCAGCCCCAGCATTTT.

The chain combines TRBV6-1 with TRBJ2-7, with 9 nucleotides matching TRBD1. The germline gives CDR1 MNHNS, CDR2 SASEGT. The CDR3 length is 14 residues. The ends lost 4 bases at V and 6 bases at J; junction bases unmatched: 7. DNA of the CDR3: TGTGCCAGCAGTGCCGGGACAGGGCTCCGCGAGCAGTACTTC. Its protein product is CASSAGTGLREQYF.

A remark on this clone: A read error may produce the germline difference seen at one junction end. The chain links TRBV6-5 to TRBJ1-2; D ambiguous. Germline V gene data show CDR1 as MNHEY and CDR2 as SVGAGI. CDR3 length equals 14 residues. In DNA, the CDR3 is TGTGCCAGCAGTCACTCGCAGGCTAACTATGGCTACACCTTC. It yields the protein CASSHSQANYGYTF.

V and J are TRBV6-5 and TRBJ2-7, with D perhaps TRBD2 (6 bases). This CDR3 has 14 residues. Germline V gene sequence: CDR1 MNHEY, CDR2 SVGAGI. The germline V and J ends were trimmed by 3 bases and 4 bases, with 13 bases remaining between them. CDR3 loop: CASSYMRGLYEQYF. DNA for the CDR3: TGTGCCAGCAGTTATATGCGGGGCTTGTACGAGCAGTACTTC.

The V and J genes are TRBV9 and TRBJ2-2, with D possibly matching TRBD1 (6 bases). The CDR3 totals 18 residues. Trimming left V 4 bases short and J 3 bases short, with 22 bases between. The germline CDR1 and CDR2 sequences are SGDLS and YYNGEE. The CDR3 protein is CASSTAGAAPSHTGELFF. In DNA form, the CDR3 reads TGTGCCAGCAGCACCGCAGGGGCGGCCCCCAGCCACACCGGGGAGCTGTTTTTT.

In this sample, this clone turned up once. The chain employs TRBV7-2 and TRBJ2-2; 8 nucleotides match TRBD1. The CDR3 is 15 residues long. Germline-derived CDR1 and CDR2 are SGHTA and FQGNSA. The junction had 8 bases not matched to a gene; V was cut back by 5 bases and J by 6 bases. The CDR3 bases are TGTGCCAGCAGCCCAGGGACAGGCTTTTCCGGGGAGCTGTTTTTT. This gives the protein CASSPGTGFSGELFF. The full variable domain, rest sourced from reference TRBV7-2 and TRBJ2-2, is GAGVSQSPSNKVTEKGKDVELRCDPISGHTALYWYRQSLGQGLEFLIYFQGNSAPDKSGLPSDRFSAERTGGSVSTLTIQRTQQEDSAVYLCASSPGTGFSGELFFGEGSRLTVL.

This clone has a single count. The V call is TRBV11-2, the J call TRBJ2-7; 7 bases agree with TRBD1. In germline, CDR1 is SGHAT, CDR2 FQNNGV. CDR3 length equals 16 residues. The V and J ends lost 0 bases and 2 bases, in that order; junction bases with no gene match: 7. Here the CDR3 reads CASSLDRRTGPYEQYF. CDR3 DNA sequence: TGTGCCAGCAGCTTAGATCGGCGGACAGGCCCCTACGAGCAGTACTTC.